Following are 5 T cell receptor beta chains from one sample sequenced in a study of T cells in Graves' hyperthyroidism and ophthalmopathy. Regions amplified from RNA transcripts were the TCR beta CDR3 regions. The primer set for the first-round RT-PCR of the TCR CDR3 was HTBI. TCRdb processed the multiplex PCR reads anew with MiXCR; each CDR3 protein has one entry. Here the sample spans 270,000 or so distinct CDR3 sequences, about 25% being singletons. The sequenced material came from blood. All receptors come from a man between 35 and 55 years old with Graves' hyperthyroidism that later progressed to Graves' ophthalmopathy.

This clonotype was seen repeatedly, ten times or more. The J gene is TRBJ2-2, the V gene TRBV10-3; perhaps TRBD2 as D (5 bases). The V end lost 3 bases, the J end lost 3 bases, and 11 bases lay between the germline ends. Germline V lookup: CDR1 ENHRY, CDR2 SYGVKD. CDR3 length: 15 amino acids. This CDR3 reads CAISESGRDTGELFF. CDR3 DNA: TGTGCCATCAGTGAAAGCGGTAGAGACACCGGGGAGCTGTTTTTT.

This clonotype was recorded many times. CDR3 DNA: TGTGCCAGTAGTATAGATCTCGGGGGCACAGTGACCAAAAACATTCAGTACTTC. Residues: CASSIDLGGTVTKNIQYF. The J gene is TRBJ2-4, the V gene TRBV19; D may correspond to TRBD1 or TRBD2 (6 bases each). V lost 0 bases and J 2 bases, leaving 17 bases between the germline ends. The CDR3 length is 18 residues. Germline V gene sequence: CDR1 LNHDA, CDR2 SQIVND (reference sequence).

This chain connects TRBV28 to TRBJ1-5; 10 bases match TRBD1. The CDR3 contains 15 residues. CDR1 and CDR2 from the germline V gene are MDHEN and SYDVKM. The junction had 5 bases not matched to a gene; V was cut back by 5 bases and J by 4 bases. The DNA of the CDR3 is TGTGCCAGCAGTACAGGGACAGGGGCAAATCAGCCCCAGCATTTT. This gives the protein CASSTGTGANQPQHF.

This clonotype was found many times. The chain combines TRBV4-2 with TRBJ1-3, with 10 bases fitting TRBD1. The CDR3 loop spans 18 amino acids. CDR1 is LGHNA, CDR2 YNFKEQ, per germline. The ends lost 3 bases at V and 1 base at J; junction bases unmatched: 9. CDR3 nucleotides: TGTGCCAGCAGCCAGTCAAGGGGACAGGGGTTGTCTGGAAACACCATATATTTT. As protein: CASSQSRGQGLSGNTIYF.

On this clonotype itself: A junction boundary mismatches the germline segment, possibly from a read error. The chain combines TRBV18 with TRBJ2-7; the match to TRBD2 covers 13 bases. CDR1 and CDR2 from the germline V gene are KGHSH and LQKENI. The CDR3 has 16 residues. CDR3 in DNA: TGTGCCAACTCACCGCTGGGACTAGCGGGACGGGTCGAGCAGTACTTC. Encoded protein: CANSPLGLAGRVEQYF.